One TCR beta chain is described in this entry. The data were taken from a study of shared clonotypes between healthy human individuals. The J segment lost 4 bases and the V segment lost 3 bases, leaving 11 bases of the junction unmatched. CDR1 and CDR2 (germline): SGDLS, YYNGEE. The CDR3 extends over 16 amino acids. Measured with immunoSEQ multiplex PCR; TCRdb has only the in-frame clones, and not every one. The table includes millions of clones, roughly nine tenths detected once. Sequencing was performed on naive CD4+ T cells sorted from blood. Subset described: CD45RA+ positively selected. The clonotype originates from a man in his late teens or twenties in good health. The chain is built from TRBV9 and TRBJ2-5, with 8 nucleotides matching TRBD1. CDR3 residues: CASSANTGGRRETQYF. CDR3 coding DNA: TGTGCCAGCAGCGCAAACACAGGGGGGCGGAGAGAGACCCAGTACTTC.